The sequence of this T cell receptor (beta chain) was determined in a study of PD-L1 blockade in urothelial cancer. About the study: Patients had undergone 0 to 3 prior chemotherapy regimens. When blood samples were assessed, the median T cell count was about 130,000.

Trimming shortened V by 6 bases and J by 0 bases, and 14 bases separated the two germline ends. The length of the CDR3 is 16 residues. CDR1 is MDHEN and CDR2 is SYDVKM in the germline V gene. Repertoires were generated with immunoSEQ multiplex PCR, while TCRdb's copy carries only in-frame clones and drops some. The sample holds approximately 71,000 clones, roughly 91% seen once. The rearrangement joins TRBV28 to TRBJ2-2, with a weak D call TRBD1 (6 bases). The source material was PBMCs, sampled around atezolizumab (anti-PD-L1) treatment. This sequence originates from a man between 60 and 70 years old with urothelial cancer. The DNA for the CDR3 is TGTGCCAGCAGCCGTGACAGGCCTACGAACACCGGGGAGCTGTTTTTT. Its protein product is CASSRDRPTNTGELFF.